These 32 T cell receptor beta chains were all obtained from the same sample, sequenced in a study of blood T cell repertoires in COVID-19. The protocol was immunoSEQ multiplex PCR, while the TCRdb copy is restricted to in-frame clones and leaves out a portion. The sample consists of about 160,000 clones, 80% of them appearing once. The source material was PBMCs or T cells enriched from blood (not recorded which). The receptors were sampled from an older woman who had recovered from COVID-19.

CDR3 in DNA: TGTGCCAGCTCGCCCACCCTAGACAACTATGGCTACACCTTC. Translation: CASSPTLDNYGYTF. The V and J genes are TRBV18 and TRBJ1-2; D not certain. CDR1 is KGHSH and CDR2 is LQKENI in the germline V gene. The V and J ends lost 6 bases and 2 bases respectively, with 13 bases between them. CDR3 length: 14 amino acids. The whole variable domain, filled in from reference TRBV18 and TRBJ1-2, reads NAGVMQNPRHLVRRRGQEARLRCSPMKGHSHVYWYRQLPEEGLKFMVYLQKENIIDESGMPKERFSAEFPKEGPSILRIQQVVRGDSAAYFCASSPTLDNYGYTFGSGTRLTVV.

In regard to this clone: The sample has other DNA sequences that encode this CDR3 too. The V and J genes are TRBV6-5 and TRBJ2-1; 11 bases agree with TRBD2. The trim removed 2 bases at V and 3 bases at J, leaving 3 bases unmatched. The CDR3 extends over 16 amino acids. Germline CDR1 MNHEY, CDR2 SVGAGI. CDR3: CASSYTSGGSYNEQFF. CDR3 DNA sequence: TGTGCCAGCAGTTACACTAGCGGGGGAAGCTACAATGAGCAGTTCTTC.

The genes are TRBV6-5 and TRBJ1-5; no reliable D call. Germline V lookup: CDR1 MNHEY, CDR2 SVGAGI. Between the trimmed V and J ends, which lost 8 bases and 0 bases, there was a span of 8 bases. This CDR3 is built from 13 residues. The CDR3 is CASQRDSNQPQHF. CDR3 coding DNA: TGTGCCAGCCAGAGGGATAGCAATCAGCCCCAGCATTTT.

The V and J genes are TRBV4-2 and TRBJ1-1, with a weak D call TRBD1 (5 bases). Trimming removed 0 bases from V and 4 bases from J, with 15 bases in between. From germline, CDR1 is LGHNA and CDR2 YNFKEQ. CDR3 length: 16 residues. This CDR3 is CASSQDLRGPSTEAFF. The CDR3 nucleotides read TGTGCCAGCAGCCAAGATCTGCGGGGCCCCAGCACTGAAGCTTTCTTT.

This clone was recorded a few times. The chain has TRBV7-2 and TRBJ2-3; 7 bases align to TRBD2. Germline trimming cut 5 bases from V and 0 bases from J; bases unmatched to any gene: 5. The CDR3 totals 15 residues. In germline, CDR1 is SGHTA, CDR2 FQGNSA. CDR3 amino acids: CASSPVGGSTDTQYF. In DNA form, the CDR3 reads TGTGCCAGCAGCCCCGTCGGGGGGAGCACAGATACGCAGTATTTT. The variable domain in full, with the rest retrieved from reference TRBV7-2 and TRBJ2-3, is GAGVSQSPSNKVTEKGKDVELRCDPISGHTALYWYRQSLGQGLEFLIYFQGNSAPDKSGLPSDRFSAERTGGSVSTLTIQRTQQEDSAVYLCASSPVGGSTDTQYFGPGTRLTVL.

The chain recombines TRBV7-2 with TRBJ1-2; D not resolved. The ends were cut back, 5 bases at V and 8 bases at J, with 9 bases in the middle. The CDR3 sequence is 11 residues long. Germline CDR1 and CDR2: SGHTA and FQGNSA. The CDR3 spells CASSPGRGYTF. For the CDR3, the DNA is TGTGCCAGCAGCCCAGGCAGGGGCTACACCTTC.

This rearrangement joins TRBV4-1 to TRBJ1-3; perhaps TRBD1 as D (6 bases). Germline lookup yields CDR1 MGHRA and CDR2 YSYEKL. Trimming took off 6 bases at V and 0 bases at J, with 15 bases between the two ends. CDR3 length equals 16 residues. The CDR3 is CASRQGVQSSGNTIYF. CDR3 nucleotides: TGCGCCAGCAGACAGGGTGTTCAGAGCTCTGGAAACACCATATATTTT.

The chain joins TRBV9 to TRBJ1-1; TRBD1 is a possible D gene (6 bases). V was clipped by 5 bases and J by 3 bases, with 17 bases between them. Germline CDR1 is SGDLS and CDR2 is YYNGEE. The CDR3 spans 15 residues. CDR3 in DNA: TGTGCCAGCAGTGCCTCGACCAGGGGTGACACTGAAGCTTTCTTT. Its translation is CASSASTRGDTEAFF.

As concerns this clone: Other DNA sequences in the sample encode the same CDR3. The chain carries TRBV6-5 and TRBJ1-1, with TRBD1 matching over 8 bases. The CDR3 is 13 residues long. With 8 bases clipped from V and 5 bases from J, the junction kept 7 bases outside the gene matches. Germline V gives CDR1 MNHEY, CDR2 SVGAGI. CDR3 nucleotides: TGTGCCAGCTCCCGGCGACAGGGGACTGAAGCTTTCTTT. Translated, it gives CASSRRQGTEAFF.

The J gene is TRBJ1-5, the V gene TRBV9, with 8 nucleotides matching TRBD1. Germline V gene sequence: CDR1 SGDLS, CDR2 YYNGEE. CDR3 length equals 15 residues. The V segment lost 2 bases and the J segment 1 base; nucleotides outside the gene matches: 2. CDR3 amino acids: CASSVGQGSNQPQHF. The CDR3 nucleotides are TGTGCCAGCAGCGTCGGACAGGGAAGCAATCAGCCCCAGCATTTT. The complete variable domain, with remaining parts taken from reference TRBV9 and TRBJ1-5, reads DSGVTQTPKHLITATGQRVTLRCSPRSGDLSVYWYQQSLDQGLQFLIQYYNGEERAKGNILERFSAQQFPDLHSELNLSSLELGDSALYFCASSVGQGSNQPQHFGDGTRLSIL.

The rearrangement uses TRBV14 and TRBJ1-4; TRBD1 might be the D (6 bases). Per the germline V gene, CDR1 is SGHDN and CDR2 is FVKESK. This CDR3 has 14 residues. V gave up 4 bases and J gave up 7 bases, with 13 bases separating them. CDR3 sequence (DNA): TGTGCCAGCAGCCGGGACATGGCGGTTGAAAAACTGTTTTTT. It translates to CASSRDMAVEKLFF. Variable domain in full (rest from reference TRBV14 and TRBJ1-4): EAGVTQFPSHSVIEKGQTVTLRCDPISGHDNLYWYRRVMGKEIKFLLHFVKESKQDESGMPNNRFLAERTGGTYSTLKVQPAELEDSGVYFCASSRDMAVEKLFFGSGTQLSVL.

The chain combines TRBV19 with TRBJ2-7, with 8 bases that match TRBD1. J gave up 6 bases and V 4 bases, and 5 bases lay outside the gene matches. Germline CDR1 reads LNHDA; CDR2 reads SQIVND (reference sequence). CDR3 size: 13 residues. The CDR3 nucleotides are TGTGCCAGTAGTACCCGGACAGGGCGCGAGCAGTACTTC. This sequence encodes CASSTRTGREQYF.

This rearrangement joins TRBV6-5 to TRBJ1-6; no definite D call. Germline lookup yields CDR1 MNHEY and CDR2 SVGAGI. V was cut by 8 bases and J by 10 bases, with 21 bases left in between. The CDR3 has 15 residues. CDR3 residues: CASGEGLSPVSPLHF. DNA for the CDR3: TGTGCCAGCGGGGAGGGTTTAAGTCCGGTGTCACCCCTCCACTTT.

The genes are TRBV14 and TRBJ1-5, with 9 positions matching TRBD1. Trimming at V came to 4 bases and at J to 8 bases, leaving 6 bases not matched to a gene. This CDR3 comprises 14 residues. The germline CDR1 and CDR2 sequences are SGHDN and FVKESK. The CDR3 here is CASSRTGAFEPQHF. CDR3 sequence (DNA): TGTGCCAGCAGCCGGACAGGGGCCTTTGAGCCCCAGCATTTT. Full variable domain (rest looked up from reference TRBV14 and TRBJ1-5): EAGVTQFPSHSVIEKGQTVTLRCDPISGHDNLYWYRRVMGKEIKFLLHFVKESKQDESGMPNNRFLAERTGGTYSTLKVQPAELEDSGVYFCASSRTGAFEPQHFGDGTRLSIL.

The rearrangement links TRBV21-1 to TRBJ2-7; the DNA was not compared with TRBD2, the D call given in the table. TRBV21-1 is a pseudogene locus. CDR3 length: 11 amino acids. CDR3 in amino acids: CASSKRGEQYF. CDR3 bases: TGTGCCAGCAGCAAACGCGGCGAGCAGTACTTC.

The V call is TRBV4-2, the J call TRBJ1-2; tentative D call: TRBD1 (6 bases). The CDR3 consists of 13 residues. Trimming removed 1 base from V and 8 bases from J, with 11 bases in between. Germline-derived CDR1 and CDR2 are LGHNA and YNFKEQ. For the CDR3, the DNA is TGTGCCAGCAGCCAAGGCCAGGGGAGCGGCTACACCTTC. Translated: CASSQGQGSGYTF.

The chain has TRBV30 and TRBJ1-1; TRBD1 agrees at 7 bases. The CDR3 runs to 14 residues. Germline V gene lookup returns CDR1 GTSNPN and CDR2 SVGIG (reference sequence). The V gene end was trimmed by 2 bases and the J gene end by 4 bases; junction bases not matched to a gene: 7. CDR3 loop: CAWSIRAGGTEAFF. The CDR3, as DNA: TGTGCCTGGAGTATCAGGGCAGGGGGCACTGAAGCTTTCTTT.

The chain combines TRBV25-1 with TRBJ1-4; a possible D gene is TRBD1 (5 bases). Germline lookup yields CDR1 MGHDK and CDR2 SYGVNS. Trimming stripped 1 base from V and 6 bases from J, with 12 bases between. The length of the CDR3 is 15 residues. The CDR3 here is CASSEFQGWDEKLFF. DNA for the CDR3: TGTGCCAGCAGTGAATTTCAGGGTTGGGATGAAAAACTGTTTTTT.

The CDR3 loop reads CASWTGNTGELFF. The CDR3 nucleotides read TGCGCCAGCTGGACAGGGAACACCGGGGAGCTGTTTTTT. The chain uses TRBV5-1 and TRBJ2-2; 7 bases line up with TRBD1. Germline trimming cut 7 bases from V and 1 base from J; bases unmatched to any gene: 1. Germline loops: CDR1 SGHRS, CDR2 YFSETQ. The CDR3 runs to 13 residues.

V is TRBV7-8 and J is TRBJ1-5; a possible D gene is TRBD1 (5 bases). V lost 2 bases to trimming and J lost 7 bases, with 12 bases between them. Germline CDR1 SGHVS, CDR2 FQNEAQ. The CDR3 runs to 14 residues. The CDR3 DNA sequence: TGTGCCAGCAGCTTATTCTCAGGGTACCAGCCCCAGCATTTT. It codes for CASSLFSGYQPQHF.

The chain employs TRBV27 and TRBJ2-1, with TRBD1 as a possible D gene (6 bases). CDR1 and CDR2 from the germline V gene are MNHEY and SMNVEV (reference sequence). V shed 2 bases and J shed 6 bases, with 20 bases lying between them. CDR3 length equals 17 residues. CDR3 in DNA: TGTGCCAGCAGTTTAATACAGGGTTTTCCGAGTCTCAATGAGCAGTTCTTC. Translation: CASSLIQGFPSLNEQFF.

The chain uses TRBV2 and TRBJ2-3; 12 bases match TRBD2. Germline CDR1 reads SNHLY; CDR2 reads FYNNEI. The CDR3 covers 16 residues. Trimming cost V 4 bases and J 5 bases; bases outside gene matches: 7. CDR3 loop: CASSGVLAGGQDTQYF. For the CDR3, the DNA is TGTGCCAGCAGTGGGGTGCTAGCGGGGGGGCAAGATACGCAGTATTTT. Combining the CDR3 with reference TRBV2 and TRBJ2-3 gives the whole variable domain EPEVTQTPSHQVTQMGQEVILRCVPISNHLYFYWYRQILGQKVEFLVSFYNNEISEKSEIFDDQFSVERPDGSNFTLKIRSTKLEDSAMYFCASSGVLAGGQDTQYFGPGTRLTVL.

This clone has a handful of counts. The rearrangement links TRBV4-2 to TRBJ2-7; 7 nucleotides align to TRBD2. Germline CDR1 reads LGHNA; CDR2 reads YNFKEQ. This CDR3 has 14 residues. The ends lost 5 bases at V and 5 bases at J; junction bases unmatched: 9. The CDR3 bases are TGTGCCAGCAGCGGGGGAGGGAACAGCGACGAGCAGTACTTC. Protein product: CASSGGGNSDEQYF.

The rearrangement joins TRBV27 to TRBJ1-6, with 11 bases fitting TRBD1. Germline V gene sequence: CDR1 MNHEY, CDR2 SMNVEV (reference sequence). Trimming at V came to 3 bases and at J to 3 bases, leaving 4 bases not matched to a gene. The CDR3 extends over 17 amino acids. The CDR3 sequence is CASSFGTGGDYNSPLHF. The CDR3, as DNA: TGTGCCAGCAGTTTTGGGACAGGGGGGGACTATAATTCACCCCTCCACTTT.

The chain employs TRBV27 and TRBJ1-2; a weak D match, TRBD1 (6 bases). The CDR3 is 15 amino acids. V was clipped by 6 bases and J by 8 bases, with 22 bases between them. CDR1 is MNHEY and CDR2 is SMNVEV in the germline V gene (reference sequence). The CDR3, as DNA: TGTGCCAGCAGCCCTAAAACGTACAGGGTGGAGGGCTACACCTTC. Translated: CASSPKTYRVEGYTF.

This clone was counted between two and nine times. J is TRBJ2-1 and V is TRBV19, with 11 bases fitting TRBD1. Trimming removed 5 bases from V and 7 bases from J; junction bases left unmatched: 7. CDR1 is LNHDA and CDR2 is SQIVND in the germline V gene (reference sequence). This CDR3 has 15 residues. The CDR3 nucleotides are TGTGCCAGTAGTTTCTCCGGGACAGGGGGGAATGAGCAGTTCTTC. Protein: CASSFSGTGGNEQFF.

The chain links TRBV18 to TRBJ2-3; 8 bases match TRBD1. Per germline, CDR1 KGHSH and CDR2 LQKENI. After removal of 5 bases from V and 4 bases from J, the junction contained 8 bases not matched to a gene. The CDR3 spans 15 residues. CDR3 sequence reads: CASSVGQGGADTQYF. The CDR3 DNA follows: TGTGCCAGCTCAGTCGGACAGGGAGGCGCAGATACGCAGTATTTT.

The V gene is TRBV5-4, the J gene TRBJ2-5; 10 nucleotides align to TRBD1. Unmatched junction bases numbered 10, after V lost 0 bases and J lost 5 bases. Germline CDR1 is SGHNT and CDR2 is YYREEE (reference sequence). The CDR3 sequence is 17 residues long. CDR3 nucleotide sequence: TGTGCCAGCAGCTTGGGGACAGGGGGAGCAGGGCATGAGACCCAGTACTTC. Translating gives CASSLGTGGAGHETQYF.

This clone was detected once. The chain joins TRBV14 to TRBJ2-5; 10 nucleotides match TRBD1. In germline, CDR1 is SGHDN, CDR2 FVKESK. Trimming at V came to 4 bases and at J to 5 bases, leaving 4 bases not matched to a gene. The CDR3 runs to 14 residues. CDR3 sequence: CASSRTGGRETQYF. The CDR3 nucleotides read TGTGCCAGCAGCCGGACAGGGGGGAGGGAGACCCAGTACTTC.

J is TRBJ2-3 and V is TRBV19; the D gene is possibly TRBD2 (6 bases). The CDR3 loop spans 15 amino acids. V was trimmed by 10 bases and J by 4 bases, leaving 21 bases between them. In germline, CDR1 is LNHDA, CDR2 SQIVND (reference sequence). CDR3 in amino acids: CANGGESIAADTQYF. The CDR3 nucleotides are TGTGCCAATGGCGGGGAGTCCATCGCCGCAGATACGCAGTATTTT.

The V gene is TRBV24-1, the J gene TRBJ1-1, with 7 bases matching TRBD1. The V segment lost 10 bases and the J segment 2 bases; nucleotides outside the gene matches: 6. Germline-derived CDR1 and CDR2 are KGHDR and SFDVKD. The CDR3 sequence is 13 residues long. CDR3 DNA: TGTGCCACTAAAAGGGGGCCCAACACTGAAGCTTTCTTT. Protein product: CATKRGPNTEAFF.

This clone was observed a few times. In DNA, the CDR3 is TGTGCCAGCAGTTTCCTAGCGGGGACAGATACGCAGTATTTT. Translating gives CASSFLAGTDTQYF. This sequence joins TRBV28 and TRBJ2-3; 9 bases are shared with TRBD2. In germline, CDR1 is MDHEN, CDR2 SYDVKM. The CDR3 runs to 14 residues. J lost 3 bases, V lost 3 bases, and 1 base had no gene match.